The 5 T cell receptor beta chains given below trace back to one sample, sequenced in a study of vaccination and CD4 T cells after COVID-19. Their target antigens are unknown. Described treatment: roughly 10-day PBMC culture with coronavirus spike peptide pools or control peptides (ViraFEST assay). The unexposed donor gave CD4+ T cells before the COVID-19 pandemic (2011-2018). Sequencing of the DNA from cultured CD4+ T cells was carried out with the Oncomine TCR Beta short-read assay. TCRdb reprocessed the PCR reads via MiXCR and lists one record per CDR3 protein. The sample has some 9,000 distinct CDR3 sequences, 47% seen once. Sequenced input: CD4+ T cells from blood, cultured in vitro. The receptors come from a human donor in good health.

V gene TRBV27 combines with J gene TRBJ1-2; D remains unclear. Germline lookup yields CDR1 MNHEY and CDR2 SMNVEV (reference sequence). The ends were cut back, 3 bases at V and 6 bases at J, with 2 bases in the middle. The CDR3 is 10 amino acids. CDR3 sequence: CASSFDGYTF. The CDR3 region has the DNA TGTGCCAGCAGTTTTGATGGCTACACCTTC.

The chain carries TRBV7-9 and TRBJ1-4, with a tentative D call TRBD1 (5 bases). Germline CDR1 reads SEHNR; CDR2 reads FQNEAQ (reference sequence). This CDR3 has 14 amino acids. V dropped 3 bases and J dropped 7 bases, with 12 bases sitting between them. The CDR3 nucleotides are TGTGCCAGCAGCTTCAAAGGGGAGGGTGAAAAACTGTTTTTT. As protein: CASSFKGEGEKLFF.

The gene calls are TRBV5-4 and TRBJ2-5; D is uncertain. This CDR3 is built from 13 residues. Trimming pared 4 bases from V and 4 bases from J, leaving 11 bases between. In germline, CDR1 is SGHNT, CDR2 YYREEE (reference sequence). CDR3 in amino acids: CASSNPASETQYF. CDR3 bases: TGTGCCAGCAGCAATCCGGCTTCAGAGACCCAGTACTTC.

The chain employs TRBV6-1 and TRBJ2-7; TRBD1 aligns across 8 bases. The CDR3 loop spans 12 amino acids. With V trimmed by 6 bases and J by 3 bases, 1 base remained unmatched. Germline V CDR1 and CDR2: MNHNS, SASEGT. The CDR3, as DNA: TGTGCCAGCAGACAGGGGGACTACGAGCAGTACTTC. This encodes CASRQGDYEQYF.

This clonotype counts as medium-sized. CDR3 loop: CASSEGLGGSPLHF. DNA for the CDR3: TGTGCCAGCAGTGAGGGACTGGGGGGATCACCCCTCCACTTT. The chain couples TRBV6-1 to TRBJ1-6, with D maybe TRBD1 (5 bases). Germline CDR1 MNHNS, CDR2 SASEGT. The CDR3 spans 14 residues. V was pared by 3 bases and J by 10 bases, with 13 bases between.